This record covers a single T cell receptor (beta chain). The antigen it binds to is not known. No base qualities exist here, and no much larger clone lies one base off it. These data are taken from a study of blood T cell repertoires in COVID-19 (TCRdb year 2020). About the full investigation: Samples covering the acute and convalescent phases of COVID-19 were provided by collaborators in the United States, Italy and Spain. The material from the prospective study consisted of cDNA or gDNA derived from T cells, B-cell-depleted T cells, or PBMCs. Subjects who had been exposed to COVID-19, were actively infected with it, or had recovered from it provided the deeply sampled blood TCRbeta repertoires that made up the dataset. The repertoires were released in a freely available public database meant as a resource for research on the immune response to SARS-CoV-2. Samples came from the ongoing ImmuneRACE study (first 160 participants) plus 1,254 subjects from 6 global collaborators. The sample metadata nearly always contained a de-identified subject ID, COVID-19 status, age in years and sex. HLA class I and class II types, where available, came from metadata supplied by the sample provider rather than from assay-based typing.

Here is what the overall study found, with its caveats: The quantity of clinical and demographic metadata differed by source and by participant and was supplied without curation.

The immunoSEQ Assay, a bias-controlled multiplex PCR, was used to amplify TCRbeta CDR3 regions from genomic DNA. The authors processed their data as follows. Within the assay, amplification of reference gene primers was used to estimate how many nucleated cells each sample contained. Sequence reads were collapsed and filtered to measure the absolute abundance of every unique TCRbeta CDR3 rearrangement. For each sample, productive Simpson clonality was calculated as the square root of Simpson's diversity index over productive rearrangements. TCRdb stores this immuneACCESS table with in-frame sequences only. Part of the clones is absent; in the studies checked, under half of the shortfall reflects unresolved V genes, and no reason is known for the rest. The V and J calls and clone size were taken over from that table, and D and trimming were inferred from the DNA. The sample records roughly 440,000 clones, around 89% of which are singletons. Around 12% of the sample lies in the top ten.

Measured from the cysteine to the phenylalanine, the CDR3 is 13 residues long. Solely the CDR3 DNA is kept, with 39 bases framed from the first base. The junction shows trimming of 6 bases on V and 14 bases on J, plus 22 bases between the germline ends. CDR1 and CDR2 are read off the germline V gene (reference sequence) as MNHEY and SMNVEV. One collaborating source in Seattle enrolled patients during active infection and followed them longitudinally through the course of disease. Collaborating institutions collected whole blood in K2EDTA tubes following their own protocols. For TCRbeta analysis, collaborators shipped samples as frozen whole blood, isolated PBMCs, or DNA extracted from either of those sample types.

The rearrangement combines TRBV27 with TRBJ1-2; TRBD1 could be the D gene, as 5 bases match. The material sequenced was peripheral blood. The TCR originated in a woman between 45 and 60 years old with COVID-19, enrolled during active disease. The nucleotide sequence is TGTGCCAGCAGCCTGGGGGGGGACCTAGTTTTAACCTTC. It translates to CASSLGGDLVLTF.